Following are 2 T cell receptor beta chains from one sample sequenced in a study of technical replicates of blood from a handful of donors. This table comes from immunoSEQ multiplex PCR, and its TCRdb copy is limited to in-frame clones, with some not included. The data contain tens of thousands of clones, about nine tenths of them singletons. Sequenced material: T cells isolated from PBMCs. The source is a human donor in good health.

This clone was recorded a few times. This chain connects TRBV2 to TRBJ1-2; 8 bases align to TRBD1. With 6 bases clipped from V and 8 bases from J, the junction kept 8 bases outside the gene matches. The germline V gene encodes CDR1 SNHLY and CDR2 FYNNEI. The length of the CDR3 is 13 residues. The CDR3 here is CASSRQGSAGYTF. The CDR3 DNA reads TGTGCCAGCAGCCGACAGGGGAGCGCGGGCTACACCTTC.

The CDR3 loop reads CASSPIRQINTEAFF. CDR3 bases: TGTGCCAGCAGCCCCATAAGACAGATTAACACTGAAGCTTTCTTT. The gene calls are TRBV7-9 and TRBJ1-1, with D tentatively TRBD1 (5 bases). V was cut by 5 bases and J by 2 bases, with 15 bases left in between. CDR1 SEHNR and CDR2 FQNEAQ come from the germline V gene (reference sequence). This CDR3 contains 15 residues.